The clone carrying this T cell receptor beta chain appeared a few times. The record originates from a study of blood T cell repertoires in COVID-19. Study at large: The United States, Italy and Spain were the sources of the acute and convalescent COVID-19 samples. Sources were T cells, B-cell-depleted T cells, or PBMCs; the material itself was cDNA or gDNA.

The germline CDR1 and CDR2 sequences are MNHEY and SVGAGI. V was cut by 8 bases and J by 7 bases, with 12 bases left in between. The CDR3 spans 11 residues. Study processing details: Estimates of nucleated cell counts were drawn from the amplification of reference gene primers. Using immunoSEQ multiplex PCR, the repertoire was profiled, and TCRdb retains in-frame clones only, with some absent. D and trimming were read from the DNA, whereas the V and J calls and clone size are those reported in that table. Of tens of thousands of clones listed, about 76% are singletons. This clonotype was sampled from a human donor in a cohort sampled during active COVID-19. The sample was peripheral blood. The chain links TRBV6-5 to TRBJ2-7; the D gene is possibly TRBD2 (6 bases). DNA of the CDR3: TGTGCCAGCGGGGCGGGGTGGGAGCAGTACTTC. Translating gives CASGAGWEQYF.